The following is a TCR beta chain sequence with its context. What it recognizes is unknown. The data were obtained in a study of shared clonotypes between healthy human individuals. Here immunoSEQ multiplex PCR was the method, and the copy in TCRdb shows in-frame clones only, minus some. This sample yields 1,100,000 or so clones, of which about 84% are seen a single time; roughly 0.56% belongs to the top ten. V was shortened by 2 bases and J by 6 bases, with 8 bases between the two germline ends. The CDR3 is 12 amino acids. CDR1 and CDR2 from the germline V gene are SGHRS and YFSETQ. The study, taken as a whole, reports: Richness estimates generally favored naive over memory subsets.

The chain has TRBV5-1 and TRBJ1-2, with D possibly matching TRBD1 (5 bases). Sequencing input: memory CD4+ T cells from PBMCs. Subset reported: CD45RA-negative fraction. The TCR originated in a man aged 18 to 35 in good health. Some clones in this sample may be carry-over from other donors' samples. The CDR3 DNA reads TGCGCCAGCAGCTTTCAGGGAGATGGCTACACCTTC. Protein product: CASSFQGDGYTF.